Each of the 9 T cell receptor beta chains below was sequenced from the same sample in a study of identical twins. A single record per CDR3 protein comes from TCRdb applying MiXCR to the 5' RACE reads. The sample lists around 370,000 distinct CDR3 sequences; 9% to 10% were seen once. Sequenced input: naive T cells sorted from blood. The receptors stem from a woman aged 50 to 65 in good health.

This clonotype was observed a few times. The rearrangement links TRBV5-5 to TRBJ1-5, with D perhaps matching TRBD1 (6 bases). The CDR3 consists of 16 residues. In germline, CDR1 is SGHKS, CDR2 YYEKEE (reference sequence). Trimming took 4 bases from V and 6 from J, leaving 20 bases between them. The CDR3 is CASSKTSGAKGQPQHF. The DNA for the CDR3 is TGTGCCAGCAGCAAAACCTCAGGGGCCAAAGGTCAGCCCCAGCATTTT.

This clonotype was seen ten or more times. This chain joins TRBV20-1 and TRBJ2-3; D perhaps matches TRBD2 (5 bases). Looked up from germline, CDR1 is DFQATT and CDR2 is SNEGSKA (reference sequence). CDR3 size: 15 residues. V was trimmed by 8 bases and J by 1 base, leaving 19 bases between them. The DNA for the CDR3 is TGCAGTACTCCCAACACGGGAAGGGGCACAGATACGCAGTATTTT. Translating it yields CSTPNTGRGTDTQYF.

CDR3 sequence (DNA): TGTGCCAGCAGTGAGGGGCGTTCTCACCAGTACTTC. Protein sequence: CASSEGRSHQYF. The chain carries TRBV2 and TRBJ2-5, with D possibly being TRBD1 (5 bases). The ends were cut back, 3 bases at V and 10 bases at J, with 12 bases in the middle. The CDR3 spans 12 residues. Looked up from germline, CDR1 is SNHLY and CDR2 is FYNNEI.

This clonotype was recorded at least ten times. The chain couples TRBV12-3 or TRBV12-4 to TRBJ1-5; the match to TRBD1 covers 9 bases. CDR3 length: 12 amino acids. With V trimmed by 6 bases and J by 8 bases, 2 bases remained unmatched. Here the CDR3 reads CASRGQGKPQHF. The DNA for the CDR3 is TGTGCCAGCAGAGGACAGGGGAAGCCCCAGCATTTT.

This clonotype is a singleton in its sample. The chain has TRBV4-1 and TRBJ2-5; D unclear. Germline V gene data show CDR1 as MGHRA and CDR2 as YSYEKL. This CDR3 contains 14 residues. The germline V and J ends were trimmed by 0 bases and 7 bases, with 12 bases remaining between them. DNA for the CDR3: TGCGCCAGCAGCCAAGATCACCCAGCTCCGACCCAGTACTTC. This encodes CASSQDHPAPTQYF.

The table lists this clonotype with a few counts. The CDR3 nucleotides are TGTGCCAGCAGCGTATATCTAGCGGGAGCTCCGGAGACCCAGTACTTC. Translation gives CASSVYLAGAPETQYF. The V gene is TRBV9, the J gene TRBJ2-5; TRBD2 matches at 10 bases. Germline V gene data show CDR1 as SGDLS and CDR2 as YYNGEE. With 1 base clipped from V and 5 bases from J, the junction kept 8 bases outside the gene matches. The CDR3 runs 16 residues.

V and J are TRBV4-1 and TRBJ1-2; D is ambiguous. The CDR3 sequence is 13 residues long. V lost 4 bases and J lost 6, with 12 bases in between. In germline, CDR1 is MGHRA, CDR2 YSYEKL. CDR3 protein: CASSPLGLDGYTF. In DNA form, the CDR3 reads TGCGCCAGCAGCCCACTAGGGTTGGATGGCTACACCTTC.

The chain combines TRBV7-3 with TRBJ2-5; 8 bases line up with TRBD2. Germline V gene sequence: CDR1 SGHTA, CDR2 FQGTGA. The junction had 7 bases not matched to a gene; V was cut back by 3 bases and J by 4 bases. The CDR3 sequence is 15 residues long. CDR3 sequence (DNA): TGTGCCAGCAGCTTTACACTAGCGGACGGAGAGACCCAGTACTTC. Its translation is CASSFTLADGETQYF.

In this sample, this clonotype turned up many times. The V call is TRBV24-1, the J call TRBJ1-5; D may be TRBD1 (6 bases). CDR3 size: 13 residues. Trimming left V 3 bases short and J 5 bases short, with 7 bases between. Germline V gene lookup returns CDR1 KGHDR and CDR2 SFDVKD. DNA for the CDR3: TGTGCCACCAGTGATAACAGGGATCAGCCCCAGCATTTT. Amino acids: CATSDNRDQPQHF.